This T cell receptor (beta chain) is drawn from a study of CD8+ T cells in alopecia areata (dated by TCRdb to between 2018 and 2020). Turning to the overall study: Treated patients were enrolled in an open-label pilot trial of oral tofacitinib, 5 to 10 mg twice daily, for moderate-to-severe alopecia areata. Tofacitinib-treated patients had biopsies at baseline and at 4 and 24 weeks of treatment, with a later scalp biopsy in several patients. Tofacitinib was given for 6 to 18 months, followed by 6 months of follow-up off drug to assess delayed response and recurrence. On the human side, TCRbeta sequencing was run on scalp tissue and on sorted CD4+ and CD8+ peripheral blood T cells from healthy controls and from alopecia areata patients with either patchy or totalis/universalis disease. In both human patients and the C3H/HeJ mouse model, the study applied high-throughput TCRbeta sequencing to look at T cell clonal expansion in alopecia areata. Clonality in the scalp was compared among normal scalp (n=4), patchy alopecia areata scalp (n=8), and alopecia totalis/universalis scalp (n=8). The RNA source kit depended on sample type: the PAXgene miRNA kit for fixed scalp, the miRNeasy kit for PBMCs, and the RNeasy kit for mouse skin. In treated patients, disease severity was measured using the SALT score, which gives the percentage of scalp surface area affected. TCRbeta CDR3 regions were amplified by immunoSEQ multiplex PCR with 35 Vbeta forward and 13 Jbeta reverse primers. Beyond this particular receptor, the publication reports: Resident alphabeta T cells in normal human skin are also sequenced, complicating scalp TCR repertoire analysis, unlike mouse skin dominated by gammadelta T cells. The treated cohort was small, with a single nonresponder, so links between baseline CD8+ expansion and response need larger studies. Compared with normal scalp, lesional scalp had higher clonality and more expanded CD8+ clones, particularly in alopecia totalis/universalis, a pattern that suggests antigenic drive. Tofacitinib significantly lowered scalp clonality and the number of expanded CD8+ clones among the top 100 scalp clones. Shared TCR sequences between patients were less evident than in mice, which may be partly attributable to HLA diversity in the patient population. During tofacitinib treatment, many expanded lesional clones stuck around in both scalp and blood, and this persistence may partly explain why relapse happens after treatment is stopped.

The time point label here, explained by the study, means: less than five weeks on oral tofacitinib. Reading the label with the study, this specimen's treatment or condition is: oral pan-JAK inhibitor, 5-10 mg twice daily. Lesional scalp punch biopsies and peripheral blood were obtained from alopecia areata patients. After PBMCs were isolated by density centrifugation and stained for CD3, CD4 and CD8, a FACSAria was used to sort CD4+ and CD8+ T cells. In the case of this clone: It has no known antigen specificity. No base quality values were provided; no much bigger clone lies one nucleotide off.

The germline V gene sets CDR1 to SGHVS and CDR2 to FNYEAQ. Counted from cysteine to phenylalanine, this CDR3 has 13 amino acids. Kept here is only the CDR3 DNA, which spans 39 bases and is read in frame from base 1. V is shortened by 4 bases, J by 7 bases, and the region joining them spans 14 bases. Libraries were built with the immunoSEQ multiplex PCR assay. RNA was extracted from all samples and reverse transcribed into cDNA, which served as template for TCR sequencing. First-strand cDNA was synthesized with SuperScript III using a 2:1 mix of oligo-dT and random hexamers. Amplification bias was assessed with a synthetic immune receptor repertoire, and residual bias was removed computationally. As for the authors' bioinformatics: After raw reads were preprocessed to remove errors, the CDR3 was defined following IMGT conventions as running from the conserved cysteine to phenylalanine. Clonality was computed as 1 minus the Shannon entropy, with the entropy normalized by log2 of the number of productive unique TCRs. Scalp TCRbeta sequences were cross-referenced with sorted blood CD4 and CD8 repertoires so that the CD4 or CD8 identity of scalp clones could be inferred. TCRdb took this table from immuneACCESS and kept in-frame rearrangements with V and J called. Such tables lack part of the clones; where checked against another copy, unresolved V genes explain under half of the gap, and the rest is unexplained. V and J calls and clone size follow that table, whereas D and trimming were derived from the DNA. The sample data list about 140,000 clones, and 86% of these were observed just once. Clones ranked in the top ten supply less than 15% of the sample.

The TCR was taken from a human donor with alopecia areata. The sequence joins TRBV7-6 to TRBJ2-7, with a tentative D call of TRBD1 or TRBD2, each matching 5 bases. This sample comprised CD8+ T cells sorted from blood, obtained at week 4, from a patient treated with tofacitinib. In nucleotides, the sequence is TGTGCCAGCAGCTCCGGCGAGGGGCGGGAGCAGTACTTC. Its protein is CASSSGEGREQYF.